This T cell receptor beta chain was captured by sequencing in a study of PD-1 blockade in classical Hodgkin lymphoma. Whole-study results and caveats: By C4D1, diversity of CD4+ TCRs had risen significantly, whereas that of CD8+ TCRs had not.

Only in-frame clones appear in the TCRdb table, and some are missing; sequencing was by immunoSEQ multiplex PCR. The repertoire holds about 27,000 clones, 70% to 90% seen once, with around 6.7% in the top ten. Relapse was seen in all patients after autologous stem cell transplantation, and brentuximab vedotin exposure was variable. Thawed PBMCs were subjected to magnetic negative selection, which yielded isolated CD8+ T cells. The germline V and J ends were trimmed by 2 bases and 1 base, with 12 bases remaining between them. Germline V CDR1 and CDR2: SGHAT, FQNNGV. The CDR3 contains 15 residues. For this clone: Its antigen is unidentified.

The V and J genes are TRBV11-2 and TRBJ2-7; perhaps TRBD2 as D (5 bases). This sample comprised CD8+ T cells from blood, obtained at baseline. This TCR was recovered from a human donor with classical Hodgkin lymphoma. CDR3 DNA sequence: TGTGCCAGCAGCTTAAACCCAACGGGGTCCTACGAGCAGTACTTC. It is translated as CASSLNPTGSYEQYF.